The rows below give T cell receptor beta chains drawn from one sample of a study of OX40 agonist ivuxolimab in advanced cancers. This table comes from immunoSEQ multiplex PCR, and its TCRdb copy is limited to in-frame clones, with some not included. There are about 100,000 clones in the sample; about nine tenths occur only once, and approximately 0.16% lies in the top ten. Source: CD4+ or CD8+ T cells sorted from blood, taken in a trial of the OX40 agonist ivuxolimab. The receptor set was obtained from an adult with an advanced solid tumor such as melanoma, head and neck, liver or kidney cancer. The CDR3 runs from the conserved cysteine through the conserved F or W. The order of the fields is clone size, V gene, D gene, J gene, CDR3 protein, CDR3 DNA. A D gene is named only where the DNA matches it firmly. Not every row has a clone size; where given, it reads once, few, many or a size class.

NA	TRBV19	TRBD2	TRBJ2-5	CASSLGLSQETQYF	TGTGCCAGTAGCTTGGGACTATCTCAAGAGACCCAGTACTTC
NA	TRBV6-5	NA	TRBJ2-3	CASSYPPGTDTQYF	TGTGCCAGCAGTTACCCCCCTGGTACAGATACGCAGTATTTT
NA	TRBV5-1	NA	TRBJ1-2	CASSLARQDWGYTF	TGCGCCAGCAGCTTGGCCCGACAGGACTGGGGCTACACCTTC
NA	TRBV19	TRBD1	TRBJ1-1	CASSRRGRTEAFF	TGTGCCAGTAGCCGTAGGGGGCGGACTGAAGCTTTCTTT
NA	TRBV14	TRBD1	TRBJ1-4	CASRQTGEEKLFF	TGTGCCAGCAGACAAACAGGGGAGGAAAAACTGTTTTTT
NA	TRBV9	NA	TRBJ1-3	CASSVLPRGEGNTIYF	TGTGCCAGCAGCGTGTTACCTAGGGGCGAGGGAAACACCATATATTTT
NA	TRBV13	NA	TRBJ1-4	CASSLRTAGEKLFF	TGTGCCAGCAGCCTAAGGACGGCCGGCGAAAAACTGTTTTTT
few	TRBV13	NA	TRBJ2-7	CASSLGVREQYF	TGTGCCAGCAGCTTAGGAGTTCGGGAGCAGTACTTC
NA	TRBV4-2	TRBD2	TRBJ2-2	CASSRNPGLVAGGAGELFF	TGTGCCAGCAGCCGCAACCCCGGTTTGGTAGCGGGAGGGGCCGGGGAGCTGTTTTTT
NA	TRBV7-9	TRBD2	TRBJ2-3	CASSLIAGGTDTQYF	TGTGCCAGCAGCTTAATAGCGGGAGGGACAGATACGCAGTATTTT
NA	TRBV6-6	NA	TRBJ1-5	CASTDSNQPQHF	TGTGCCAGCACTGATAGCAATCAGCCCCAGCATTTT
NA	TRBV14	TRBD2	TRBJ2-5	CASSLIAGARETQYF	TGTGCCAGCAGCCTCATAGCGGGGGCGAGGGAGACCCAGTACTTC
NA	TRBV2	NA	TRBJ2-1	CASLGAGQVGYNEQFF	TGTGCCAGTCTGGGGGCAGGTCAAGTTGGGTACAATGAGCAGTTCTTC
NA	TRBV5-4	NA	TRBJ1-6	CASSDIETRASHLHF	TGTGCCAGCAGCGATATTGAGACCCGGGCCTCACACCTCCACTTT
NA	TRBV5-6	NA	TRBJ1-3	CASSSRAYGSGNTIYF	TGTGCCAGCAGCTCCCGAGCCTACGGTTCTGGAAACACCATATATTTT
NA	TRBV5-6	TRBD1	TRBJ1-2	CASSLGTGGAYGYTF	TGTGCCAGCAGCCTAGGGACAGGGGGCGCCTATGGCTACACCTTC
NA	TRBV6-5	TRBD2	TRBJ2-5	CASSYSKRGYQETQYF	TGTGCCAGCAGTTACTCCAAGCGGGGTTACCAAGAGACCCAGTACTTC
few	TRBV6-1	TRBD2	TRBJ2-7	CASSEMLAGGYEQYF	TGTGCCAGCAGTGAAATGTTAGCGGGGGGCTACGAGCAGTACTTC
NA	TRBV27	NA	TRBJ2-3	CASRETRSRTQYF	TGTGCCAGCAGGGAAACACGATCTCGTACGCAGTATTTT
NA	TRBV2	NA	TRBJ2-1	CASGTAGTVF	TGTGCCAGCGGAACGGCTGGTACGGTCTTC
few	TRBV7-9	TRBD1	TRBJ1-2	CASSPGTDYGYTF	TGTGCCAGCAGCCCCGGGACAGACTATGGCTACACCTTC
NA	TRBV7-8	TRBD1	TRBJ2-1	CASSPTGASSYNEQFF	TGTGCCAGCAGCCCCACAGGGGCGAGCTCCTACAATGAGCAGTTCTTC
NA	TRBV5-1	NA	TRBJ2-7	CASSLARAEQYF	TGCGCCAGCAGCTTGGCGCGCGCCGAGCAGTACTTC
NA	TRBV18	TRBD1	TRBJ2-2	CASSQDRVTGELFF	TGTGCCAGCTCACAGGACAGGGTCACCGGGGAGCTGTTTTTT